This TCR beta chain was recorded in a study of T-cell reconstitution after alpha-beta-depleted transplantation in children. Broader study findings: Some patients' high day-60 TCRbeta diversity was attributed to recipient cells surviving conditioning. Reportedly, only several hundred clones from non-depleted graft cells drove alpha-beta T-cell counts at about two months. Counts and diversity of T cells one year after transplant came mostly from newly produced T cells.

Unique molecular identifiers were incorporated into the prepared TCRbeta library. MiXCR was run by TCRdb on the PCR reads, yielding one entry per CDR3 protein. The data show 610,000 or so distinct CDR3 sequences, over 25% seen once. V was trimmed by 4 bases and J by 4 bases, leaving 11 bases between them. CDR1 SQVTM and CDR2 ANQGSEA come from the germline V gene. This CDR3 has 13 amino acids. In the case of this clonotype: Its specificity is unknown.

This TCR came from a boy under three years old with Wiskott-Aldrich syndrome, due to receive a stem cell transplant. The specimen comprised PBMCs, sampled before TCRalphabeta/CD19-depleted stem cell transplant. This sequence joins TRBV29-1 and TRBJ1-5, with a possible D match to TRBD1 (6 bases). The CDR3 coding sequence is TGCAGCGTTGCGAGGACAGAGAATCAGCCCCAGCATTTT. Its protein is CSVARTENQPQHF.